This note documents a single T cell receptor beta chain sequence. Its target is unknown. These data are taken from a study of molecular identifiers for immune sequencing clone quantification. As for the study in general: For replicates, RNA isolated from roughly 20,000 or 100,000 naive CD8 cells was divided into five portions, of which four were sequenced. Study-wide findings and caveats: Over 97% of CMV-specific effector molecules, but under 1% of naive ones, were in clones above 20 copies.

Sorting selected naive CD8 T cells with a CD8+CD4-CCR7+CD45RA+ phenotype. TCRdb ran MiXCR on the PCR reads and lists one entry per CDR3 protein. The table shows nearly 650,000 distinct CDR3 sequences, with about 25% occurring only once. This CDR3 contains 14 residues. After removal of 8 bases from V and 7 bases from J, the junction contained 14 bases not matched to a gene. Sequenced sample: naive CD8+ T cells from blood, with Jurkat cell RNA spiked in. Subset given: FACS-sorted CD8+CD4-CCR7+CD45RA+ naive T cells. The source of this sequence is a human donor in good health. Some libraries in this study had Jurkat cell RNA spiked in. The genes are TRBV5-3 and TRBJ1-1; 7 positions match TRBD1. TRBV5-3 is an ORF for which the function is uncertain. This CDR3 is CASSVTGDLNEAFF. The CDR3 DNA reads TGTGCCAGCAGCGTTACAGGGGATCTCAATGAAGCTTTCTTT.